The clone carrying this T cell receptor beta chain has a handful of counts. From the 5' RACE reads, TCRdb called clonotypes with MiXCR, one entry per CDR3 protein. The sample has some 290,000 distinct CDR3 sequences, around 15% seen once; the top ten hold 22%. The data belong to a study of T-cell memory formation after mild COVID-19. Trimming stripped 3 bases from V and 7 bases from J, with 12 bases between. The CDR3 totals 14 residues. The V and J genes are TRBV12-3 or TRBV12-4 and TRBJ2-2; D is unclear. The sample taken for sequencing was PBMCs or a T cell subset sorted from them (not recorded which). The clonotype was recovered from a man between 18 and 29 years old who had mild COVID-19 (a few samples of this study predate the infection). Cell type and time point are not known. Here the CDR3 reads CASSFLWENGELFF. The CDR3, as DNA: TGTGCCAGCAGTTTTCTTTGGGAAAACGGGGAGCTGTTTTTT.